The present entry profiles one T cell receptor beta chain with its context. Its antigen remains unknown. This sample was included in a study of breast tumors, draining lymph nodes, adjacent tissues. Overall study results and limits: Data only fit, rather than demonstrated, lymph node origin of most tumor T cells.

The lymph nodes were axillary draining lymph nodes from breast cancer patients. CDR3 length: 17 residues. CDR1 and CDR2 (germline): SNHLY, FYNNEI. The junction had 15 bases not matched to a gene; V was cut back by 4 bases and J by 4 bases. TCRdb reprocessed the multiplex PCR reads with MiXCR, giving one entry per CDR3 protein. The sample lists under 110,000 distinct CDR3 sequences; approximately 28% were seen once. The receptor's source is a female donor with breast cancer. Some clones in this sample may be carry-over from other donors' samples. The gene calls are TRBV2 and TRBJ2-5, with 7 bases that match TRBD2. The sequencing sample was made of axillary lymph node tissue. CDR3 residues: CASSGGGLAGAGETQYF. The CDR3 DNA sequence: TGTGCCAGCAGTGGAGGAGGGTTAGCGGGCGCGGGAGAGACCCAGTACTTC.